The subject of this entry is one TCR beta chain. Its antigen is still unknown. Sample treatment: oral pan-JAK inhibitor, 5-10 mg twice daily. Samples from alopecia areata patients were lesional scalp punch biopsies and peripheral blood. cDNA prepared by RNA extraction and subsequent reverse transcription served as the template for sequencing. Sequencing used immunoSEQ multiplex PCR; TCRdb keeps in-frame clones, though not all of them. The sample shows 150,000 to 200,000 clones, around three fifths of them seen only once. These data are taken from a study of CD8+ T cells in alopecia areata. Study information: Percent affected scalp area, the SALT score, rated treated patients' severity. Study observations and caveats: Scalp clonality and expanded CD8+ clones among the top 100 showed significant decreases with tofacitinib.

This CDR3 spans 13 amino acids. CDR1 is SQVTM, CDR2 ANQGSEA, per germline. Deletions cut 7 bases from V and 3 bases from J, with 15 bases between. The specimen comprised CD4+ T cells sorted from blood, sampled around week 50, from a patient treated with tofacitinib. The receptor's source is a human donor with alopecia areata. The chain uses TRBV29-1 and TRBJ1-1; D is unresolved. The CDR3 DNA sequence: TGCAGCGCTGCTACGAGGATGGACACTGAAGCTTTCTTT. Protein product: CSAATRMDTEAFF.